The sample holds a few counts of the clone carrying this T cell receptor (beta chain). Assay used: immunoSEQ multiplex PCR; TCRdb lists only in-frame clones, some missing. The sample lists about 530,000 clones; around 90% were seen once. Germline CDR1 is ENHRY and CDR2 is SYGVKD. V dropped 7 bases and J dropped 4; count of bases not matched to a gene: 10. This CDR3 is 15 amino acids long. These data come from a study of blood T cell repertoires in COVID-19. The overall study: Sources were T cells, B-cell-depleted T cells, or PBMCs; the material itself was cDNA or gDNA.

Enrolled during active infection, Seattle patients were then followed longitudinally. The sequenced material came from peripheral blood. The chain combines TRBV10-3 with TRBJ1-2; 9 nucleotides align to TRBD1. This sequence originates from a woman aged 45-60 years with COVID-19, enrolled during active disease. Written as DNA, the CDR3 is TGTGCCATCACCCGGGACAGGGATCTCCTCTATGGCTACACCTTC. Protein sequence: CAITRDRDLLYGYTF.